This T cell receptor (beta chain) is drawn from a study of blood T cell repertoires in COVID-19. Study information: The cDNA or gDNA used as material had been derived from T cells, B-cell-depleted T cells, or PBMCs.

Using immunoSEQ multiplex PCR, the repertoire was profiled, and TCRdb retains in-frame clones only, with some absent. The sample carries approximately 220,000 clones, roughly 85% recorded once. Germline-derived CDR1 and CDR2 are SGHNT and YENEEA. The CDR3 spans 16 residues. The V and J ends lost 2 bases and 6 bases respectively, with 17 bases between them. Participants were placed into cohorts based on the clinical history they reported. The origin of this receptor is a woman between 40 and 50 years old with acute COVID-19. The rearrangement uses TRBV11-3 and TRBJ1-5; D is perhaps TRBD1 (6 bases). Sequenced: PBMCs or T cells enriched from blood (not recorded which). CDR3 region: CASSLNISGVGQPQHF. The CDR3 DNA is TGTGCCAGCAGCTTAAATATCTCAGGGGTAGGTCAGCCCCAGCATTTT.